The 6 T cell receptor beta chains presented below share a single source sample, sequenced in a study of T cell responses to AZD1222 COVID-19 vaccine (dated by TCRdb to the early 2020s). The time point label on this specimen signifies: baseline before first vaccination. Libraries came from the immunoSEQ multiplex PCR assay. TCRdb obtained this table from immuneACCESS and retained in-frame rearrangements with V and J assigned. These tables miss some clones; where compared with another copy, unresolved V genes account for less than half of the shortfall, and the remainder is unexplained. Across this sample there are some 120,000 clones, with roughly 90% seen only once. The ten largest make up about 4.3% of the sample. The specimen comprised peripheral blood, sampled on day 0 of AZD1222 vaccination. The receptors come from an adult in good health.

Of note for this clone: At one boundary the junction diverges from the germline segment, which might be a read error. The V gene is TRBV7-7, the J gene TRBJ1-6; D remains unclear. The CDR3 contains 13 residues. Germline-derived CDR1 and CDR2 are SSHAT and FNYEAQ (reference sequence). CDR3 DNA: TGTGCTAGCAGCCTCAGGACTGATTCACCCCTCCACTTT. Protein product: CASSLRTDSPLHF. Full variable domain (remainder filled in from reference TRBV7-7 and TRBJ1-6): GAGVSQSPRYKVTKRGQDVTLRCDPISSHATLYWYQQALGQGPEFLTYFNYEAQPDKSGLPSDRFSAERPEGSISTLTIQRTEQRDSAMYRCASSLRTDSPLHFGNGTRLTVT.

This sequence joins TRBV29-1 and TRBJ2-7; TRBD2 agrees at 8 bases. V lost 4 bases, J lost 3 bases, and 11 bases stayed unmatched. Germline CDR1 reads SQVTM; CDR2 reads ANQGSEA. The CDR3 is made up of 15 amino acids. As DNA, the CDR3 is TGCAGCGTTGTCTTGGAGGGACTAGTAAGCTACGAGCAGTACTTC. Protein: CSVVLEGLVSYEQYF.

This chain connects TRBV5-4 to TRBJ2-3; 8 bases line up with TRBD1. Unmatched junction bases numbered 4, after V lost 2 bases and J lost 5 bases. Germline V gene sequence: CDR1 SGHNT, CDR2 YYREEE (reference sequence). The CDR3 runs to 14 residues. The CDR3 DNA sequence: TGTGCCAGCAGCTTAGGACAGGGTGGAGATACGCAGTATTTT. The encoded protein is CASSLGQGGDTQYF.

Of note for this clone: Within the sample, other DNA sequences also encode this same CDR3. The V gene is TRBV12-3 or TRBV12-4, the J gene TRBJ2-2, with D maybe TRBD1 (5 bases). V lost 5 bases, J lost 5 bases, and 9 bases lay in between. This CDR3 contains 13 residues. CDR3 DNA: TGTGCCAGCAGTCTTAGGGGTACCGGGGAGCTGTTTTTT. The encoded protein is CASSLRGTGELFF.

Only one count was recorded for this clone. V is TRBV7-2 and J is TRBJ2-1; no firm D call. Per germline, CDR1 SGHTA and CDR2 FQGNSA. The CDR3 is 14 amino acids. Trimming removed 3 bases from V and 0 bases from J, with 6 bases in between. The CDR3 protein is CASSFLSSYNEQFF. CDR3 coding DNA: TGTGCCAGCAGCTTCTTGAGCTCCTACAATGAGCAGTTCTTC.

This chain uses TRBV25-1 with TRBJ1-3; TRBD1 is a possible D gene (6 bases). CDR1 MGHDK and CDR2 SYGVNS come from the germline V gene. The germline V and J ends were trimmed by 4 bases and 0 bases, with 13 bases remaining between them. The CDR3 length is 16 residues. The CDR3 DNA reads as TGTGCCAGCAGTGGTGGGGGCTCTCCCTCTGGAAACACCATATATTTT. Translation gives CASSGGGSPSGNTIYF.